This entry describes one TCR beta chain. Those enrolled, adults aged 18 to 89 years, came from around 24 US areas. Self-reported history from a screening survey and questionnaire set each donor's cohort. The CDR3 extends over 18 amino acids. Germline V gene sequence: CDR1 SGHAT, CDR2 FQNNGV. The V and J ends lost 0 bases and 7 bases, in that order; junction bases with no gene match: 14. This specimen belongs to a study of blood T cell repertoires in COVID-19. Study context: Nucleic acid was either cDNA or gDNA, and it came from T cells, B-cell-depleted T cells, or PBMCs.

Original processing notes: Nucleated cell number was recorded as an estimate derived from reference gene primer amplification. Sequenced by immunoSEQ multiplex PCR; TCRdb stores in-frame clones only, minus some. V, J and clone size are taken as reported in that table, and D and trimming were inferred from the DNA itself. The sample has about 200,000 clones, approximately 88% seen once. The source is a woman younger than 35 who had recovered from COVID-19. The sequencing sample was made of PBMCs or T cells enriched from blood (not recorded which). The rearrangement joins TRBV11-2 to TRBJ2-1, with 8 positions matching TRBD1. The CDR3 nucleotides are TGTGCCAGCAGCTTAGAGGGACAGGCTCCGGCCACGGTGAATGAGCAGTTCTTC. Translating gives CASSLEGQAPATVNEQFF.